Given below is one TCR beta chain in context. Its antigen is not yet known. No much larger clone is present one base from it, and per-base qualities are unavailable. TCRbeta CDR3 regions were amplified from genomic DNA by means of the immunoSEQ Assay, a bias-controlled multiplex PCR. In the original analysis: Within the assay, amplification of reference gene primers was used to estimate how many nucleated cells each sample contained. To quantify the absolute abundance of each unique TCRbeta CDR3 rearrangement, sequence reads were collapsed and filtered. For each sample, productive Simpson clonality was calculated as the square root of Simpson's diversity index across productive rearrangements. TCRdb holds this immuneACCESS table with in-frame rearrangements only. Some clones are missing; in checked studies, unresolved V genes explain under half, and the rest has no known cause. V, J and clone size were drawn from that table, and D and trimming were deduced from the DNA. Counted in this sample were fewer than 400,000 clones; 85% of them appeared once. Roughly 3.9% of the sample is held by the ten biggest clonotypes.

Collaborating institutions collected whole blood in K2EDTA tubes following their own protocols. Collaborator samples were shipped for TCRbeta analysis as frozen whole blood, isolated PBMCs, or DNA extracted from either sample type. The data belong to a study of blood T cell repertoires in COVID-19 (TCRdb year 2020). Looking at the study overall: Collaborator samples came from the United States, Italy and Spain and covered acute and convalescent phases of COVID-19. The material from the prospective study consisted of cDNA or gDNA derived from T cells, B-cell-depleted T cells, or PBMCs. Deeply sampled blood TCRbeta repertoires from subjects exposed to, actively infected with, or recovered from COVID-19 were included in the dataset. A freely available public database, intended as a resource for researchers studying the immune response to SARS-CoV-2, is where the repertoires were released. Samples came from the ongoing ImmuneRACE study (first 160 participants) plus 1,254 subjects from 6 global collaborators. Nearly every sample came with metadata listing a de-identified subject ID, COVID-19 status, age in years and sex. HLA class I and class II types, where available, came from metadata supplied by the sample provider rather than from assay-based typing. The study at large found these results: Clinical and demographic metadata were provided uncurated, with the amount varying by source and participant.

V is reduced by 5 bases and J by 7 bases, leaving a spacing of 17 bases between them. From the cysteine through the phenylalanine, the CDR3 covers 15 amino acids. The sequence is cut down to CDR3 DNA, 45 bases in frame from base 1. CDR1 is given as MDHEN and CDR2 as SYDVKM, both from the germline V gene. The source is a woman aged 18 to 35 with acute or convalescent COVID-19. What was sequenced was peripheral blood. The chain is encoded by TRBV28 joined to TRBJ1-4; 6 matching bases give a weak D call of TRBD1. The DNA reads as follows: TGTGCCAGCAGTATTCTCGGGGAGGGGGGTGAAAAACTGTTTTTT. Translated, this is CASSILGEGGEKLFF.